This is a list of T cell receptor beta chains from one sample in a study of T cell repertoires in cytomegalovirus infection. TCRdb called the reads again in MiXCR, with one record for every CDR3 protein. The data show about 150,000 distinct CDR3 sequences, with about a quarter seen just once and approximately 10% held by the top ten. Sequencing was performed on PBMCs. The receptors were sampled from a human donor in good health (CMV status not recorded). Some clones in this sample may be carry-over from other donors' samples. Each CDR3 is given without its conserved first and last residue.

V: TRBV4-1
J: TRBJ1-1
CDR3: ASSQDQGENTEAF

V: TRBV5-8
J: TRBJ2-3
CDR3: ASSFGQGASDTQY

V: TRBV7-2
J: TRBJ2-7
CDR3: ASSLVSAGGEQY

V: TRBV12-3/TRBV12-4
J: TRBJ1-5
CDR3: ASSSDRRNQPQH

V: TRBV6-2/TRBV6-3
J: TRBJ2-7
CDR3: ASTLGPRSYEQY

V: TRBV7-6
J: TRBJ1-2
CDR3: ASSRIQGIGYT

V: TRBV7-8
J: TRBJ2-3
CDR3: ASSPGTSGDPDTQY

V: TRBV6-5
J: TRBJ1-1
CDR3: ASSYTELVVNTEAF

V: TRBV29-1
J: TRBJ2-7
CDR3: SVVGGQRPSYEQY

V: TRBV20-1
J: TRBJ2-7
CDR3: SALGQSSYEQY

V: TRBV4-1
J: TRBJ1-1
CDR3: ASSQVGQLTEAF

V: TRBV12-3/TRBV12-4
J: TRBJ2-2
CDR3: ASSLPVSNTGELF

V: TRBV5-6
J: TRBJ2-1
CDR3: ASSRRDYSYNEQF

V: TRBV27
J: TRBJ1-6
CDR3: ASSSDGQGISSYNSPLH

V: TRBV5-1
J: TRBJ2-5
CDR3: ASSLDFRSQETQY

V: TRBV20-1
J: TRBJ2-1
CDR3: SARDGRRAGGSGKNEQF

V: TRBV28
J: TRBJ2-1
CDR3: ASSLAGGQSYNEQF

V: TRBV19
J: TRBJ2-1
CDR3: ASSIGPDPYNEQF

V: TRBV7-6
J: TRBJ2-5
CDR3: ASSPWGQETQY

V: TRBV2
J: TRBJ1-1
CDR3: ASSEAPPPGGIAF

V: TRBV6-6
J: TRBJ2-3
CDR3: ASSETGGAADTQY

V: TRBV20-1
J: TRBJ2-7
CDR3: SARRPGTAPYEQY

V: TRBV19
J: TRBJ2-1
CDR3: ASSIAGGRGEQF

V: TRBV27
J: TRBJ2-3
CDR3: ASSSRYTDTQY

V: TRBV7-2
J: TRBJ2-1
CDR3: ASSLEGQGSGEQF

V: TRBV10-3
J: TRBJ2-1
CDR3: AISLDSYNEQF

V: TRBV6-6
J: TRBJ1-6
CDR3: ASSFRDSPLH

V: TRBV7-8
J: TRBJ2-3
CDR3: ASSPQTGRGRGDTQY

V: TRBV7-9
J: TRBJ2-1
CDR3: ASSLSGPINNEQF

V: TRBV12-3/TRBV12-4
J: TRBJ1-2
CDR3: ASSFLVSNYGYT

V: TRBV20-1
J: TRBJ2-7
CDR3: SAYIQGLFYEQY

V: TRBV7-9
J: TRBJ1-2
CDR3: ASSSGLLEGYGYT

V: TRBV7-2
J: TRBJ2-7
CDR3: ASSFFHEQY

V: TRBV12-3/TRBV12-4
J: TRBJ1-2
CDR3: ASSARGRGYGYT

V: TRBV5-3
J: TRBJ2-5
CDR3: ASSLRTGGVETQY

V: TRBV6-2/TRBV6-3
J: TRBJ2-7
CDR3: ASSPKEGNYEQY

V: TRBV11-2
J: TRBJ2-7
CDR3: ASSNSGRVHEQY

V: TRBV5-1
J: TRBJ2-7
CDR3: ASSSGDRLEQY

V: TRBV12-3/TRBV12-4
J: TRBJ1-5
CDR3: ASSLGQDFQPQH

V: TRBV28
J: TRBJ2-3
CDR3: ASSLERASTDTQY

V: TRBV6-5
J: TRBJ1-2
CDR3: ASRYTGTGAYGYT

V: TRBV5-1
J: TRBJ2-1
CDR3: ASSLAGALEQF

V: TRBV12-3/TRBV12-4
J: TRBJ2-3
CDR3: ASSLKSGGTDTQY

V: TRBV5-6
J: TRBJ1-5
CDR3: ASSQRGTGENNQPQH

V: TRBV12-3/TRBV12-4
J: TRBJ2-7
CDR3: ASSLSGQGARHEQY

V: TRBV12-3/TRBV12-4
J: TRBJ1-1
CDR3: ASRGQGSTEAF

V: TRBV6-2/TRBV6-3
J: TRBJ1-1
CDR3: ASSYRQGARNTEAF

V: TRBV5-1
J: TRBJ2-7
CDR3: ASSFLRDREYEQY

V: TRBV14
J: TRBJ1-1
CDR3: ASSQEARLANTEAF

V: TRBV28
J: TRBJ1-6
CDR3: ASRGNRQGISPLH

V: TRBV12-3/TRBV12-4
J: TRBJ2-2
CDR3: ASSPLGTLNTGELF

V: TRBV6-6
J: TRBJ2-7
CDR3: AGGTSSPEQY

V: TRBV12-3/TRBV12-4
J: TRBJ2-1
CDR3: ASKGPERGNEQF

V: TRBV5-1
J: TRBJ1-1
CDR3: ASSLAAGRNTEAF

V: TRBV7-8
J: TRBJ2-1
CDR3: ASSATDRGGYNEQF

V: TRBV28
J: TRBJ2-7
CDR3: ASSRISYEQY

V: TRBV7-9
J: TRBJ2-5
CDR3: ASSQITSVGGPKETQY

V: TRBV7-2
J: TRBJ2-7
CDR3: ASSLSQTYEQY

V: TRBV19
J: TRBJ2-7
CDR3: ASSPDREASYEQY

V: TRBV3-1
J: TRBJ2-7
CDR3: ASSQDRGRAEQY